This entry lists 7 T cell receptor beta chains sequenced from one sample in a study of cytomegalovirus exposure and HLA in healthy donors. The data were produced by immunoSEQ multiplex PCR, yet TCRdb's version contains in-frame clones alone and is incomplete. The data hold 65,000 to 95,000 clones, with approximately 93% observed a single time. The sample comprised PBMCs. Receptors originate from a woman in her 30s in good health and CMV-seronegative.

The V gene is TRBV30, the J gene TRBJ2-2; 10 bases match TRBD2. The V gene's germline CDR1 is GTSNPN and CDR2 SVGIG (reference sequence). The CDR3 consists of 15 residues. J gave up 1 base and V 4 bases, and 3 bases lay outside the gene matches. In DNA, the CDR3 is TGTGCCTGGAAGAGACTAGCGGGGAACACCGGGGAGCTGTTTTTT. Protein sequence: CAWKRLAGNTGELFF.

CDR3 in amino acids: CASSFSAPVGGGYTF. CDR3 sequence (DNA): TGTGCCAGCAGCTTTTCGGCACCCGTGGGGGGTGGCTACACCTTC. V usage is TRBV7-9 and J usage is TRBJ1-2; a possible D gene is TRBD1 (5 bases). The V gene's germline CDR1 is SEHNR and CDR2 FQNEAQ (reference sequence). This CDR3 comprises 15 residues. Trimming pared 3 bases from V and 7 bases from J, leaving 18 bases between.

V usage is TRBV18 and J usage is TRBJ1-5; D is uncertain. The CDR3 contains 16 residues. V was pared by 4 bases and J by 0 bases, with 13 bases between. The germline V gene encodes CDR1 KGHSH and CDR2 LQKENI. The DNA of the CDR3 is TGTGCCAGCTCACTTGTGGCAGGCGATAGCAATCAGCCCCAGCATTTT. It is translated as CASSLVAGDSNQPQHF.

In this sample, this clone turned up once. CDR3 DNA: TGCGCCAGCAGTGAGTCCGCTAGCGGACCCACAGATACGCAGTATTTT. Its protein product is CASSESASGPTDTQYF. The rearrangement uses TRBV10-1 and TRBJ2-3; 7 positions agree with TRBD2. V was pared by 0 bases and J by 2 bases, with 5 bases of the junction left unmatched. The germline CDR1 and CDR2 sequences are WNHNN and SYGVQD (reference sequence). This CDR3 is built from 16 residues.

The chain carries TRBV4-2 and TRBJ2-1; the match to TRBD2 covers 10 bases. J gave up 6 bases and V 2 bases, and 7 bases lay outside the gene matches. The CDR3 length is 16 residues. The germline V gene has CDR1 LGHNA and CDR2 YNFKEQ. CDR3 protein: CASSQPELAGRNEQFF. In DNA form, the CDR3 reads TGTGCCAGCAGCCAACCGGAACTAGCGGGGCGCAATGAGCAGTTCTTC.

This sequence joins TRBV28 and TRBJ1-2; weak D call: TRBD1 (5 bases). Germline CDR1 and CDR2: MDHEN and SYDVKM. The CDR3 runs to 14 residues. The ends were cut back, 6 bases at V and 4 bases at J, with 15 bases in the middle. CDR3 nucleotides: TGTGCCAGCAGCTTACTGACAGCTACCTATGGCTACACCTTC. This codes for CASSLLTATYGYTF.

V usage is TRBV18 and J usage is TRBJ2-5; 7 bases match TRBD1. The ends lost 2 bases at V and 0 bases at J; junction bases unmatched: 9. This CDR3 region has 17 residues. Germline CDR1 reads KGHSH; CDR2 reads LQKENI. DNA for the CDR3: TGTGCCAGCTCACCATTCCCGGGACAGAGAGACCAAGAGACCCAGTACTTC. Translated: CASSPFPGQRDQETQYF.